Presented here are 14 T cell receptor beta chains from one specimen sequenced in a study of CD4 T cells in relation to SARS-CoV-2 and coronaviruses. Using immunoSEQ multiplex PCR, the repertoire was profiled, and TCRdb retains in-frame clones only, with some absent. The sample contains roughly 25,000 clones, roughly 81% of which appear only once. These receptors are not linked to any known antigen. The unexposed donors gave CD4+ T cells in about 2010-2019, prior to COVID-19. The cells were cultured for about ten days before CD4+ T cells were isolated. What was sequenced was CD4+ T cells from PBMCs, cultured in vitro. The source is a human donor in good health.

This clone was observed a handful of times. The chain carries TRBV11-2 and TRBJ2-7, with 7 bases aligning to TRBD2. Trimming removed 5 bases from V and 7 bases from J; junction bases left unmatched: 14. Looked up from germline, CDR1 is SGHAT and CDR2 is FQNNGV. The CDR3 has 15 residues. CDR3 bases: TGTGCCAGCAGCCAAGGAGGGGCGGGAGCGGGGGAGCAGTACTTC. Residues: CASSQGGAGAGEQYF. The whole variable domain, remainder taken from reference TRBV11-2 and TRBJ2-7, is EAGVAQSPRYKIIEKRQSVAFWCNPISGHATLYWYQQILGQGPKLLIQFQNNGVVDDSQLPKDRFSAERLKGVDSTLKIQPAKLEDSAVYLCASSQGGAGAGEQYFGPGTRLTVT.

V gene TRBV2 combines with J gene TRBJ1-1; 7 positions match TRBD1. The V segment lost 4 bases and the J segment 4 bases; nucleotides outside the gene matches: 6. The CDR3 is made up of 14 amino acids. The germline CDR1 and CDR2 sequences are SNHLY and FYNNEI. The DNA of the CDR3 is TGTGCCAGCAGTGTCGAGGGGGCCAGCACTGAAGCTTTCTTT. This gives the protein CASSVEGASTEAFF.

The chain joins TRBV6-5 to TRBJ1-1; D may be TRBD1 (6 bases). Deletions cut 2 bases from V and 3 bases from J, with 10 bases between. The CDR3 length is 14 residues. The V gene's germline CDR1 is MNHEY and CDR2 SVGAGI. CDR3 amino acids: CASSYGGADTEAFF. CDR3 sequence (DNA): TGTGCCAGCAGTTACGGGGGCGCCGACACTGAAGCTTTCTTT.

Only a few counts were recorded for this clone. The rearrangement links TRBV7-2 to TRBJ1-1; TRBD1 matches 10 bases. Per germline, CDR1 SGHTA and CDR2 FQGNSA. The CDR3 consists of 13 residues. V dropped 5 bases and J dropped 6; count of bases not matched to a gene: 3. The CDR3, as DNA: TGTGCCAGCAGCCCCGGGACAGGGGCTGAAGCTTTCTTT. Translating gives CASSPGTGAEAFF. The whole variable domain, filled in from reference TRBV7-2 and TRBJ1-1, reads GAGVSQSPSNKVTEKGKDVELRCDPISGHTALYWYRQSLGQGLEFLIYFQGNSAPDKSGLPSDRFSAERTGGSVSTLTIQRTQQEDSAVYLCASSPGTGAEAFFGQGTRLTVV.

This clone was found a few times. This chain connects TRBV6-5 to TRBJ1-1, with 9 bases identical to TRBD1. CDR1 is MNHEY and CDR2 is SVGAGI in the germline V gene. The CDR3 sequence is 16 residues long. The junction had 13 bases not matched to a gene; V was cut back by 4 bases and J by 7 bases. The CDR3 reads CASSFSPGQGVSEAFF. CDR3 nucleotide sequence: TGTGCCAGCAGTTTCTCTCCGGGACAGGGAGTAAGTGAAGCTTTCTTT.

The chain links TRBV27 to TRBJ1-5; D is perhaps TRBD1 (6 bases). V was cut by 6 bases and J by 4 bases, with 13 bases left in between. The CDR3 length is 14 residues. The germline gives CDR1 MNHEY, CDR2 SMNVEV (reference sequence). DNA for the CDR3: TGTGCCAGCAGGTCAGGGGTTGAGAATCAGCCCCAGCATTTT. This encodes CASRSGVENQPQHF.

The gene calls are TRBV27 and TRBJ2-6; D gene ambiguous. V was clipped by 2 bases and J by 2 bases, with 1 base between them. The CDR3 runs to 13 residues. CDR1 MNHEY and CDR2 SMNVEV come from the germline V gene (reference sequence). The CDR3 loop reads CASSLAGANVLTF. DNA for the CDR3: TGTGCCAGCAGTTTAGCTGGGGCCAACGTCCTGACTTTC.

The genes are TRBV10-3 and TRBJ2-1; D possibly corresponds to TRBD2 (5 bases). Per the germline V gene, CDR1 is ENHRY and CDR2 is SYGVKD. V dropped 3 bases and J dropped 4 bases, with 7 bases sitting between them. This CDR3 comprises 13 residues. CDR3 protein: CAISDSGYNEQFF. CDR3 nucleotides: TGTGCCATCAGTGACTCGGGGTACAATGAGCAGTTCTTC.

The rearrangement joins TRBV4-3 to TRBJ2-7, with D uncertain. Trimming removed 4 bases from V and 2 bases from J, with 15 bases in between. The CDR3 has 15 amino acids. CDR1 and CDR2 (germline): LGHNA, YSLEER. In nucleotides, the CDR3 is TGCGCCAGCAGCCGTCAGTCCGACGGCCCCTACGAGCAGTACTTC. It is translated as CASSRQSDGPYEQYF.

The J gene is TRBJ2-3, the V gene TRBV6-6, with D possibly being TRBD2 (5 bases). Germline V CDR1 and CDR2: MNHNY, SVGAGI (reference sequence). The CDR3 is 15 residues long. Trimming pared 6 bases from V and 2 bases from J, leaving 15 bases between. Written as DNA, the CDR3 is TGTGCCAGCAGGGCGAGTTTAGCGTTCACAGATACGCAGTATTTT. It codes for CASRASLAFTDTQYF.

Only a few counts were recorded for this clone. This chain uses TRBV27 with TRBJ1-1; D call uncertain. V shed 4 bases and J shed 2 bases, with 14 bases lying between them. The CDR3 has 15 amino acids. CDR1 and CDR2 (germline): MNHEY, SMNVEV (reference sequence). CDR3 in DNA: TGTGCCAGCAGTTCTCCGAGCCTGGGAAACACTGAAGCTTTCTTT. Translation: CASSSPSLGNTEAFF.

This chain uses TRBV3-1 (or the pseudogene TRBV3-2) with TRBJ2-4; D is unresolved. The length of the CDR3 is 11 residues. Germline loops: CDR1 LGHDT, CDR2 YNNKEL (reference sequence). Trimming pared 8 bases from V and 7 bases from J, leaving 9 bases between. The CDR3 nucleotides read TGTGCCAGCGCCGGCCGGAACATTCAGTACTTC. Translated, it gives CASAGRNIQYF.

There are a few counts of this clone. The gene calls are TRBV3-1 (or the pseudogene TRBV3-2) and TRBJ1-6; D not resolved. The CDR3 runs 14 residues. Germline CDR1 reads LGHDT; CDR2 reads YNNKEL (reference sequence). Trimming removed 3 bases at V and 9 bases at J, with 12 bases between. The CDR3 bases are TGTGCCAGCAGCCAGTCGGGCGAAGGTTCACCCCTCCACTTT. This encodes CASSQSGEGSPLHF.

The chain's CDR3 is CASSQNLPPSRTDTQYF. The CDR3 DNA is TGCGCCAGCAGCCAAAATCTCCCTCCCTCTCGGACAGATACGCAGTATTTT. V and J are TRBV4-1 and TRBJ2-3; D is uncertain. From germline, CDR1 is MGHRA and CDR2 YSYEKL. V dropped 2 bases and J dropped 3 bases, with 18 bases sitting between them. The CDR3 extends over 17 amino acids.